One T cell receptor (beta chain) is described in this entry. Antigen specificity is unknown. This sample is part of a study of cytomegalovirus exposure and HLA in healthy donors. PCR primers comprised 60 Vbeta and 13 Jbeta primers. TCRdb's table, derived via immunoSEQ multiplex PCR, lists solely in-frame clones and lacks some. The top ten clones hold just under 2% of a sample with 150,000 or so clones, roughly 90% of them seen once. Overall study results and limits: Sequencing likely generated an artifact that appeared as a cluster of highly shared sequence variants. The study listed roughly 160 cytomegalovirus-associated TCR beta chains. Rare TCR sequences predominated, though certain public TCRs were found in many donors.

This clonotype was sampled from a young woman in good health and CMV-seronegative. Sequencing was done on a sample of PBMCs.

The CDR3 protein is CASSLRFYYEQYF. The CDR3 nucleotides are TGTGCCAGCAGCTTGCGGTTTTACTACGAGCAGTACTTC. V usage is TRBV7-2 and J usage is TRBJ2-7, with no clear D. V shed 3 bases and J shed 3 bases, with 9 bases lying between them. This CDR3 has 13 amino acids. Per the germline V gene, CDR1 is SGHTA and CDR2 is FQGNSA.